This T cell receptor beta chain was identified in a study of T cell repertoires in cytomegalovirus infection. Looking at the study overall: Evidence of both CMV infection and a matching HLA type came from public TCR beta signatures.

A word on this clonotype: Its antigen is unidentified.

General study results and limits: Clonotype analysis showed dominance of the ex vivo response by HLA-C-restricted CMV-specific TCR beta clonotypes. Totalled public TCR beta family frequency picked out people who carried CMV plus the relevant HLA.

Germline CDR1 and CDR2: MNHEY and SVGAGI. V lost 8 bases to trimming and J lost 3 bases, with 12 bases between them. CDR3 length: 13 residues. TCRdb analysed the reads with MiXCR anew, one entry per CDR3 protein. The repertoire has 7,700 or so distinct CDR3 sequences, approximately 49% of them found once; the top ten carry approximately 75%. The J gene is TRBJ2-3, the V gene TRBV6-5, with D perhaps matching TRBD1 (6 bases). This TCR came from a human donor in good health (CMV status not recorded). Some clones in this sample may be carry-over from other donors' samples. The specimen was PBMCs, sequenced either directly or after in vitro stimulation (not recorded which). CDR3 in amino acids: CASAPRGTDTQYF. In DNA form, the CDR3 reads TGTGCCAGCGCTCCAAGGGGGACAGATACGCAGTATTTT.